This T cell receptor beta chain was sequenced during a study of vaccination and CD4 T cells after COVID-19. For the study at large: It was a median 101 days after diagnosis, with a range of 35 to 161, that post-COVID samples were drawn. Whole-study results and caveats: Spike mono-reactive status applied to 304 of 307 vaccine-specific clones in convalescent patients.

Turning to this clonotype: Its antigen is unknown.

Treatment given: roughly ten-day PBMC culture with coronavirus spike peptide pools or control peptides (ViraFEST assay). The ViraFEST method relied on peptide pools to expand antigen-specific T cells, followed by TCR sequencing. Cultures got half-medium changes with IL-2 on days 3 and 7. Trimming took 0 bases from V and 4 from J, leaving 12 bases between them. The CDR3 extends over 14 amino acids. Germline V gives CDR1 DFQATT, CDR2 SNEGSKA (reference sequence). Sequenced with the Oncomine TCR Beta short-read assay was DNA taken from cultured CD4+ T cells. TCRdb independently ran MiXCR on the PCR reads; one entry per CDR3 protein. The data contain roughly 17,000 distinct CDR3 sequences, less than 70% of them singletons.

The sample comprised CD4+ T cells from blood, cultured in vitro. The rearrangement links TRBV20-1 to TRBJ1-2, with D possibly TRBD1 on 6 matching bases. The sequence came from a human donor who had recovered from COVID-19. As DNA, the CDR3 is TGCAGTGCTAGAGATCCACAGGGTGCCTATGGCTACACCTTC. It specifies CSARDPQGAYGYTF.